This T cell receptor (beta chain) derives from a study of Ad26.COV2.S vaccination and SARS-CoV-2 variants. Looking at the study overall: Intramuscular Ad26.COV2.S at 5x10^10 or 1x10^11 viral particles.

Of note for this clone: Other DNA variants within this sample encode the same CDR3.

The CDR3 loop spans 14 amino acids. The ends were cut back, 1 base at V and 4 bases at J, with 10 bases in the middle. CDR1 and CDR2 (germline): SEHNR, FQNEAQ (reference sequence). Clones were sequenced by immunoSEQ multiplex PCR, and TCRdb holds only the in-frame ones, with some missing. Among hundreds of thousands of clones listed, more than 80% were seen once. This sample's treatment: some 20 received Ad26.COV2.S at low or high dose, single or two shots; roughly five received placebo; per-sample allocation not given. Sampling happened 63 days after the first vaccine or placebo injection. J is TRBJ2-5 and V is TRBV7-9; D ambiguous. The sequence was obtained from a person aged 18 to 65 who received the Ad26.COV2.S COVID-19 vaccine or a placebo. This specimen was peripheral blood, taken in a trial of Ad26.COV2.S vaccine versus placebo. The CDR3, as DNA: TGTGCCAGCAGCTTAGTAGTCGTAGGAGAGACCCAGTACTTC. This translates into CASSLVVVGETQYF.